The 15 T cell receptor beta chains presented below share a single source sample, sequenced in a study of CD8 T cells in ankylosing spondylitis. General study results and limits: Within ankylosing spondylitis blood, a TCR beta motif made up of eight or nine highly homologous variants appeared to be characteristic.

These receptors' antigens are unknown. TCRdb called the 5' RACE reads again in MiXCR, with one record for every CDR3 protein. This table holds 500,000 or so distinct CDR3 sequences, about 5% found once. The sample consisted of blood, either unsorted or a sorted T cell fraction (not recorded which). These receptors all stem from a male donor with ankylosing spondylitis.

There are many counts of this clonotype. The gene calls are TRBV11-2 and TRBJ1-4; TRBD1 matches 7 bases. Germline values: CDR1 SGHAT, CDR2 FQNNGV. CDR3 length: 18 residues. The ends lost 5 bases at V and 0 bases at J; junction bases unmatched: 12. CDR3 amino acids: CASSRGAGGFSTNEKLFF. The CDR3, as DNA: TGTGCCAGCAGCCGGGGCGCAGGGGGTTTTTCAACTAATGAAAAACTGTTTTTT.

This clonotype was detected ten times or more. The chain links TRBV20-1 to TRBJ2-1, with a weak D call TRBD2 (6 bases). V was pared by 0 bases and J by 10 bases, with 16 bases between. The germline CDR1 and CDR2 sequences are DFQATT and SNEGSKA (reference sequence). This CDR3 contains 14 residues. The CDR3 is CSARDRLAGREQFF. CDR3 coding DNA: TGCAGTGCTAGAGATCGGCTAGCTGGGAGGGAGCAGTTCTTC.

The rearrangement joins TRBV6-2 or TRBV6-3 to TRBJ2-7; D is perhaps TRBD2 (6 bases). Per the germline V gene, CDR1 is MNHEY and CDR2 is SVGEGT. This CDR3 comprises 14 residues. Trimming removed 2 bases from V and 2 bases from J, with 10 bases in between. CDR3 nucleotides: TGTGCCAGCAGTTACCATTGGGGGGCCTACGAGCAGTACTTC. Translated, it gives CASSYHWGAYEQYF.

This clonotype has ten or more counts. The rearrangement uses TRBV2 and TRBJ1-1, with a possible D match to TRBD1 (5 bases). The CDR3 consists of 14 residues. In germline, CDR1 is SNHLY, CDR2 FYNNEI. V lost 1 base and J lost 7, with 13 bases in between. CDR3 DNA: TGTGCCAGCAGTGAAGTAGGGCGGGACGGTGAAGCTTTCTTT. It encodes CASSEVGRDGEAFF. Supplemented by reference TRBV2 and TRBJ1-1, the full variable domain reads EPEVTQTPSHQVTQMGQEVILRCVPISNHLYFYWYRQILGQKVEFLVSFYNNEISEKSEIFDDQFSVERPDGSNFTLKIRSTKLEDSAMYFCASSEVGRDGEAFFGQGTRLTVV.

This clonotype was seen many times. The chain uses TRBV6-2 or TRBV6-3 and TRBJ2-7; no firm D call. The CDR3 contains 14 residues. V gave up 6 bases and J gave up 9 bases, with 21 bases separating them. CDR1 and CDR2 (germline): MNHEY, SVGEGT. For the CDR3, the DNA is TGTGCCAGCAGGCCGTCGGGCGGCCCTACCGCGCAGTACTTC. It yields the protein CASRPSGGPTAQYF.

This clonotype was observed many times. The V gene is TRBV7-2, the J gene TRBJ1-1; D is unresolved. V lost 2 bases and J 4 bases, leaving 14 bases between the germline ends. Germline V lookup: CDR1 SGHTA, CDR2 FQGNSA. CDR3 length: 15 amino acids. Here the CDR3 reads CASSLTSRGGTEAFF. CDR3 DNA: TGTGCCAGCAGCTTAACGTCTCGGGGAGGCACTGAAGCTTTCTTT.

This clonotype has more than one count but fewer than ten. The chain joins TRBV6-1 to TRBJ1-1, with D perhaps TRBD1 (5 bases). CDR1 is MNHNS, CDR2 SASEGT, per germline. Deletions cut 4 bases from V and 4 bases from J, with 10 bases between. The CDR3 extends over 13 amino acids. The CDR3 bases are TGTGCCAGCAGTGTTTCAGGGATCACTGAAGCTTTCTTT. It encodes CASSVSGITEAFF.

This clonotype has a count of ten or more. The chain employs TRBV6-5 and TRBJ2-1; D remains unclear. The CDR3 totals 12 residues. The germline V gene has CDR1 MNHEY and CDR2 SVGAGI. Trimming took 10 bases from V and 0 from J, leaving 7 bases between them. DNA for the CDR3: TGTGCCACCGGCCGCTCCTACAATGAGCAGTTCTTC. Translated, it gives CATGRSYNEQFF.

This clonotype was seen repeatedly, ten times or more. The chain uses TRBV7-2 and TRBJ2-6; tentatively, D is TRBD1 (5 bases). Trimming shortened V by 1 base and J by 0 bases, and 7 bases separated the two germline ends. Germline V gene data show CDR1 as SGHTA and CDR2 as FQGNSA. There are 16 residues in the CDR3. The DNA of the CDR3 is TGTGCCAGCAGCTTAGAGGGGATCTCTGGGGCCAACGTCCTGACTTTC. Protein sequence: CASSLEGISGANVLTF.

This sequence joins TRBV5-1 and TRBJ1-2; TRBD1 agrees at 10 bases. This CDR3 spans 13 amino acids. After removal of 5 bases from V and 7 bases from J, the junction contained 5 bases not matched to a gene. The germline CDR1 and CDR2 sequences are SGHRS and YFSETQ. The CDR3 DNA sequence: TGCGCCAGCAGATCCGGGACAGGGGTTGGCTACACCTTC. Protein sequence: CASRSGTGVGYTF.

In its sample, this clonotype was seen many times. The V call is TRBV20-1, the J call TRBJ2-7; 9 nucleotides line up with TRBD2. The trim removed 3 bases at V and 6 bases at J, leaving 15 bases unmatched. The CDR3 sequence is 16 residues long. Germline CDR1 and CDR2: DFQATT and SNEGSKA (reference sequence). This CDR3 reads CSASEGGGASLSEQYF. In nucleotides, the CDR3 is TGCAGTGCTAGTGAGGGCGGGGGGGCCAGTTTATCCGAGCAGTACTTC.

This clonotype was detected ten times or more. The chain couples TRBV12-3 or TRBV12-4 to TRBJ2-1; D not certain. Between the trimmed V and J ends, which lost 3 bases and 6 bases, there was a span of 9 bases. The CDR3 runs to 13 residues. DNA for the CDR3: TGTGCCAGCAGTTTGGCAGCGACCAATGAGCAGTTCTTC. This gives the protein CASSLAATNEQFF.

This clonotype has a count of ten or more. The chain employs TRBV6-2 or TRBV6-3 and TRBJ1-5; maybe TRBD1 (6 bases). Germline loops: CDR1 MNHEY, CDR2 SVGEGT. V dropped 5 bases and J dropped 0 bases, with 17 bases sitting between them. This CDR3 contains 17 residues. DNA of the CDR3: TGTGCCAGCAGTCGTTCCGGGACACTGTATAGCAATCAGCCCCAGCATTTT. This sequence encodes CASSRSGTLYSNQPQHF.

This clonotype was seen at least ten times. DNA for the CDR3: TGCAGCGTTGGTGGCGGGCCAACTATCACAGATACGCAGTATTTT. It yields the protein CSVGGGPTITDTQYF. V gene TRBV29-1 combines with J gene TRBJ2-3; TRBD2 might be the D (5 bases). The V and J ends lost 4 bases and 2 bases respectively, with 16 bases between them. This CDR3 has 15 amino acids. From germline, CDR1 is SQVTM and CDR2 ANQGSEA.

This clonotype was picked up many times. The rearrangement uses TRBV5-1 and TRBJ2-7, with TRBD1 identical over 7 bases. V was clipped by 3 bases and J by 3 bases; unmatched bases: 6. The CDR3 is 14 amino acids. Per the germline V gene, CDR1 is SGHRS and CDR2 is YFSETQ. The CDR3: CASSSRDSNYEQYF. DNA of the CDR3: TGCGCCAGCAGCTCCCGGGACAGCAACTACGAGCAGTACTTC. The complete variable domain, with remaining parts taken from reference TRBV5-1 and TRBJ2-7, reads KAGVTQTPRYLIKTRGQQVTLSCSPISGHRSVSWYQQTPGQGLQFLFEYFSETQRNKGNFPGRFSGRQFSNSRSEMNVSTLELGDSALYLCASSSRDSNYEQYFGPGTRLTVT.